This is a list of T cell receptor beta chains from one sample in a study of blood T cell repertoires in COVID-19. Generated by immunoSEQ multiplex PCR, the TCRdb table keeps only in-frame clones and is missing some. The data contain around 130,000 clones, about 84% of them singletons. The sample comprised PBMCs or T cells enriched from blood (not recorded which). Receptors were obtained from a woman aged 18-30 years who had been exposed to COVID-19. Both conserved end residues are part of each CDR3. The order of the fields is V gene, clone size, D gene, J gene, CDR3 DNA, CDR3 protein. D genes are given only for firm matches. Clone size is shown for a subset of rows, as once, few, many or a class of expanded clone.

V: TRBV5-6; size: .; D: .; J: TRBJ1-2; DNA: TGTGCCAGCAGCTTGGCGAGGTTCTTCAACTATGGCTACACCTTC; CDR3: CASSLARFFNYGYTF
V: TRBV9; size: .; D: TRBD2; J: TRBJ2-5; DNA: TGTGCCAGCAGCCCCCGGGGACTAGCGGGAGAGAGGCCAGAGACCCAGTACTTC; CDR3: CASSPRGLAGERPETQYF
V: TRBV11-2; size: .; D: TRBD2; J: TRBJ2-4; DNA: TGTGCCAGCAGCTCCTGGACTAGCGGGAAAAACATTCAGTACTTC; CDR3: CASSSWTSGKNIQYF
V: TRBV2; size: .; D: .; J: TRBJ1-5; DNA: TGTGCCAGCAGTGTCCGGGAGACCAATCAGCCCCAGCATTTT; CDR3: CASSVRETNQPQHF
V: TRBV6-1; size: .; D: .; J: TRBJ1-2; DNA: TGTGCCAGCAGTGAAGTTCCAGTCCCCTATGGCTACACCTTC; CDR3: CASSEVPVPYGYTF
V: TRBV27; size: .; D: TRBD1; J: TRBJ2-7; DNA: TGTGCCAGCAGAACCCGGGACAGGGGAGGCGAGCAGTACTTC; CDR3: CASRTRDRGGEQYF
V: TRBV29-1; size: .; D: .; J: TRBJ2-5; DNA: TGCAGCGTCCAGGGGTTCGAGACCCAGTACTTC; CDR3: CSVQGFETQYF
V: TRBV5-1; size: .; D: TRBD1; J: TRBJ1-6; DNA: TGCGCCAGCAGCTTGGATGGACAGGGGGTAATAGTGAATTCACCCCTCCACTTT; CDR3: CASSLDGQGVIVNSPLHF
V: TRBV19; size: .; D: TRBD1; J: TRBJ2-7; DNA: TGTGCCAGCAGACCCGGGACAGGCTCCTACGAGCAGTACTTC; CDR3: CASRPGTGSYEQYF
V: TRBV10-2; size: .; D: TRBD2; J: TRBJ2-7; DNA: TGCGCCAGCAGTACCGGGACTAGCGGGGCCTACGAGCAGTACTTC; CDR3: CASSTGTSGAYEQYF
V: TRBV10-1; size: .; D: TRBD1; J: TRBJ1-5; DNA: TGCGCCAGCGGGGACAGGGCTAGGGTTCAGCCCCAGCATTTT; CDR3: CASGDRARVQPQHF
V: TRBV25-1; size: .; D: TRBD1; J: TRBJ1-1; DNA: TGTGCCAGCAGTGAAGGGACAGGGAGGAACACTGAAGCTTTCTTT; CDR3: CASSEGTGRNTEAFF
V: TRBV30; size: .; D: TRBD2; J: TRBJ2-7; DNA: TGTGCCGGTAGCGGGAGCTTCAACGAGCAGTACTTC; CDR3: CAGSGSFNEQYF
V: TRBV18; size: once; D: TRBD1; J: TRBJ2-5; DNA: TGTGCCAGCTCACCGAACCCTGCCGGGACAGGGCCTACCCAGTACTTC; CDR3: CASSPNPAGTGPTQYF
V: TRBV28; size: .; D: .; J: TRBJ2-7; DNA: TGTGCCAGCAGATTTATCGGACAGCGCCACTACGAGCAGTACTTC; CDR3: CASRFIGQRHYEQYF
V: TRBV7-3; size: .; D: TRBD1; J: TRBJ1-1; DNA: TGTGCCAGCAGCTTACAGGGGGCCGACACTGAAGCTTTCTTT; CDR3: CASSLQGADTEAFF
V: TRBV29-1; size: once; D: .; J: TRBJ1-2; DNA: TGCAGCGTTGGGGGGGGTAACTATGGCTACACCTTC; CDR3: CSVGGGNYGYTF
V: TRBV20-1; size: .; D: .; J: TRBJ2-6; DNA: TGCAGTGCTAGTCCGAGCTCTGGGGCCAACGTCCTGACTTTC; CDR3: CSASPSSGANVLTF
V: TRBV7-6; size: .; D: .; J: TRBJ2-1; DNA: TGTGCCAGCAGCTTAGCAGGGGGAACTAGCGCTTACAATGAGCAGTTCTTC; CDR3: CASSLAGGTSAYNEQFF
V: TRBV11-3; size: .; D: TRBD1; J: TRBJ2-1; DNA: TGTGCCAGCAGCTTAGATCAATCCGGGACAGGTAGGCACAATGAGCAGTTCTTC; CDR3: CASSLDQSGTGRHNEQFF
V: TRBV18; size: .; D: .; J: TRBJ2-5; DNA: TGTGCCAGCTCACTCGGCCCAGGGGGGCCAGAGACCCAGTACTTC; CDR3: CASSLGPGGPETQYF
V: TRBV3-1/TRBV3-2; size: .; D: TRBD2; J: TRBJ2-2; DNA: TGTGCCAGCAGCCAAGTTCGGGGGGAGGAGCTGTTTTTT; CDR3: CASSQVRGEELFF
V: TRBV9; size: .; D: TRBD1; J: TRBJ1-4; DNA: TGTGCCAGCAGCACCGGTCCGGGACAGCCTAATGAAAAACTGTTTTTT; CDR3: CASSTGPGQPNEKLFF
V: TRBV9; size: .; D: .; J: TRBJ1-6; DNA: TGTGCCAGCAGCCCAGGGGACGGGAATTCACCCCTCCACTTT; CDR3: CASSPGDGNSPLHF
V: TRBV4-1; size: .; D: TRBD1; J: TRBJ1-5; DNA: TGCGCCAGCAGCCAAGTCGGACAGGGATTCATGCCCCAGCATTTT; CDR3: CASSQVGQGFMPQHF
V: TRBV30; size: .; D: .; J: TRBJ2-7; DNA: TGTGCCTGCCCAGCAACAGGGAGAAAAAAGTACGAGCAGTACTTC; CDR3: CACPATGRKKYEQYF
V: TRBV28; size: .; D: .; J: TRBJ2-7; DNA: TGTGCCAGCAGTTTATCCTCCGGGGGATCACGCTACGAGCAGTACTTC; CDR3: CASSLSSGGSRYEQYF
V: TRBV18; size: few; D: TRBD2; J: TRBJ2-1; DNA: TGTGCCAGCTCACCGGGACTAGCTAATCACAATGAGCAGTTCTTC; CDR3: CASSPGLANHNEQFF
V: TRBV14; size: .; D: .; J: TRBJ1-2; DNA: TGTGCCAGCAGCCAAGACAGGGCCTATGGCTACACCTTC; CDR3: CASSQDRAYGYTF
V: TRBV4-1; size: .; D: .; J: TRBJ2-7; DNA: TGCGCCAGCAGCCAAGGACCCGGGTTTGTCTACGAGCAGTACTTC; CDR3: CASSQGPGFVYEQYF
V: TRBV4-1; size: few; D: .; J: TRBJ2-7; DNA: TGCGCCAGCAGCCAAGGGAGTGGCTACGAGCAGTACTTC; CDR3: CASSQGSGYEQYF
V: TRBV7-9; size: .; D: TRBD2; J: TRBJ2-1; DNA: TGTGCCAGCAGCTCACCTAGCGGGAGCAGGGAAGGGCAGTTCTTC; CDR3: CASSSPSGSREGQFF
V: TRBV3-1/TRBV3-2; size: .; D: .; J: TRBJ2-5; DNA: TGTGCCAGCAGCCAAGATCTAGCTTTGGAGACCCAGTACTTC; CDR3: CASSQDLALETQYF
V: TRBV6-1; size: .; D: TRBD2; J: TRBJ2-1; DNA: TGTGCCAGCAGTGAATCGGGGGGTAGGAGCGATGAGCAGTTCTTC; CDR3: CASSESGGRSDEQFF
V: TRBV19; size: .; D: TRBD1; J: TRBJ2-2; DNA: TGTGCCAGCCCACGATTTACACCGGGACAGGGGGCATCCGGGGAGCTGTTTTTT; CDR3: CASPRFTPGQGASGELFF
V: TRBV9; size: .; D: .; J: TRBJ2-5; DNA: TGTGCCAGCAGCCCTAACCTAGAGACCCAGTACTTC; CDR3: CASSPNLETQYF
V: TRBV7-2; size: .; D: TRBD2; J: TRBJ2-7; DNA: TGTGCCAGCAGCTCATCGCGGCTAGCGGGAGACAAGCAGTACTTC; CDR3: CASSSSRLAGDKQYF
V: TRBV6-5; size: .; D: TRBD1; J: TRBJ1-3; DNA: TGTGCAGATACAGGGGTTTCAGGCACCATATATTTT; CDR3: CADTGVSGTIYF
V: TRBV4-3; size: .; D: .; J: TRBJ1-5; DNA: TGCGCCAGCAGCCGAGACAGGAATCAGCCCCAGCATTTT; CDR3: CASSRDRNQPQHF
V: TRBV5-4; size: once; D: .; J: TRBJ1-4; DNA: TGTGCCAGCAGCGGTGGCCGTACAGGCGAAAGGTTTTTT; CDR3: CASSGGRTGERFF
V: TRBV15; size: .; D: .; J: TRBJ1-2; DNA: TGTGCCACCAGCAGATCCACAGGACGGGTCGCGGGCTACACCTTC; CDR3: CATSRSTGRVAGYTF
V: TRBV19; size: .; D: TRBD2; J: TRBJ2-3; DNA: TGTGCCAGTAGTACCCGGACTAGCGGCACAGATACGCAGTATTTT; CDR3: CASSTRTSGTDTQYF
V: TRBV2; size: once; D: TRBD1; J: TRBJ1-2; DNA: TGTGCCAGCAGCCGGGACAGGGAGCACTATGGCTACACCTTC; CDR3: CASSRDREHYGYTF
V: TRBV6-1; size: .; D: .; J: TRBJ1-4; DNA: TGTGCCAGCAGTGAAGTCCAGGGTTGGGAAAAACTGTTTTTT; CDR3: CASSEVQGWEKLFF
V: TRBV27; size: .; D: .; J: TRBJ1-1; DNA: TGTGCCAGCAGTTCTTACAGCCTGAACACTGAAGCTTTCTTT; CDR3: CASSSYSLNTEAFF
V: TRBV2; size: few; D: .; J: TRBJ1-1; DNA: TGTGCCAGCAGTCCGCGTGGTCTGTATTTCGTGAACACTGAAGCTTTCTTT; CDR3: CASSPRGLYFVNTEAFF
V: TRBV29-1; size: many; D: .; J: TRBJ1-1; DNA: TGCAGCGTTGGGGAGGCCCTGGGCACTGAAGCTTTCTTT; CDR3: CSVGEALGTEAFF
V: TRBV25-1; size: .; D: .; J: TRBJ1-2; DNA: TGTGCCAGCAGTGCACGGTCGCCGCTCTTCTATGGCTACACCTTC; CDR3: CASSARSPLFYGYTF
V: TRBV18; size: once; D: TRBD1; J: TRBJ1-1; DNA: TGTGCCAGCTCATCGGACAGGTTCAACACTGAAGCTTTCTTT; CDR3: CASSSDRFNTEAFF
V: TRBV7-9; size: .; D: TRBD1; J: TRBJ2-7; DNA: TGTGCCAGCAGCTCGTTAGACAGGGCACCCTACGAGCAGTACTTC; CDR3: CASSSLDRAPYEQYF
V: TRBV5-1; size: .; D: .; J: TRBJ1-5; DNA: TGCGCCAGCAGCTTGGCTGGTAACTCCAATCAGCCCCAGCATTTT; CDR3: CASSLAGNSNQPQHF
V: TRBV10-3; size: .; D: TRBD1; J: TRBJ2-7; DNA: TGTGCCTACGGGACAGGGGACTACGAGCAGTACTTC; CDR3: CAYGTGDYEQYF
V: TRBV27; size: .; D: TRBD2; J: TRBJ2-1; DNA: TGTGCCAGCAGTCGCGCCGGGACTAGCGGGTCCAATGAGCAGTTCTTC; CDR3: CASSRAGTSGSNEQFF
V: TRBV7-9; size: .; D: .; J: TRBJ2-3; DNA: TGTGCCAGCAGCTTAGGGTCTAGCGTAAGCACAGATACGCAGTATTTT; CDR3: CASSLGSSVSTDTQYF